These T cell receptor beta chains were read from a single sample in a study of human T cells and chemical hapten exposure. TCRdb ran MiXCR on the RACE reads and lists one entry per CDR3 protein. The data contain fewer than 100,000 distinct CDR3 sequences, roughly 10% of them singletons. Sample: whole blood, taken in connection with sensitization to the hapten diphenylcyclopropenone (DPC). These TCRs come from a woman aged 55-69 years with alopecia areata. Some clones in this sample may be carry-over from other donors' samples. Both conserved end residues are part of each CDR3. The D gene is left open where the match is weak. Only part of the rows carry a size: once, few, many, or a class if the clone is expanded.

d_call	clone_size	j_call	v_call	cdr3_nt	cdr3_aa
-	few	TRBJ2-1	TRBV7-7	TGTGCTAGCAGCTTAGGGGCAGGGGGGAATGAGCAGTTCTTC	CASSLGAGGNEQFF
-	once	TRBJ2-1	TRBV6-5	TGTGCCAGCAGTTACACCAATGAGCAGTTCTTC	CASSYTNEQFF
-	many	TRBJ1-1	TRBV29-1	TGCAGCGTTCGACAACAGGATGGGAACACTGAAGCTTTCTTT	CSVRQQDGNTEAFF
TRBD1	many	TRBJ2-7	TRBV5-4	TGTGCCAGCAGCCGGCAATCCGGGACAGGGGCCGACGAGCAGTACTTC	CASSRQSGTGADEQYF
-	many	TRBJ1-6	TRBV20-1	TGCAGTGCTATAAGACGGGACGGCGAAAATTCACCCCTCCACTTT	CSAIRRDGENSPLHF
-	-	TRBJ1-5	TRBV18	TGTGCCAGCTCACCACAGGGAGGCGGCAATCAGCCCCAGCATTTT	CASSPQGGGNQPQHF
-	-	TRBJ1-2	TRBV7-9	TGTGCCAGCAGCTTAGAGGCAGTGGGCTATGGCTACACCTTC	CASSLEAVGYGYTF
TRBD2	many	TRBJ2-5	TRBV11-2	TGTGCCAGCAGCTTTTCGGGGGGGCCTCGCCAGTACTTC	CASSFSGGPRQYF
-	few	TRBJ2-7	TRBV6-5	TGTGCCAGACGCCTACTCGGCCGCGGAAGCTCCTACGAGCAGTACTTC	CARRLLGRGSSYEQYF
-	few	TRBJ2-1	TRBV18	TGTGCCAGCTCACCACCCAATTCCTACAATGAGCAGTTCTTC	CASSPPNSYNEQFF
-	-	TRBJ2-7	TRBV15	TGTGCCACCAGACAGTACGCGGCCTACGAGCAGTACTTC	CATRQYAAYEQYF
TRBD2	-	TRBJ2-1	TRBV5-1	TGCGCCAGCACTCGCGGGACTAGCGGGGGTTCGTACAATGAGCAGTTCTTC	CASTRGTSGGSYNEQFF
-	-	TRBJ1-5	TRBV10-2	TGCGCCAGCAGTGACCCCCGGCGGGGACAGCCCCAGCATTTT	CASSDPRRGQPQHF
-	many	TRBJ2-2	TRBV20-1	TGCAGTGCTAGAGGCGGGCCGTCGAACACCGGGGAGCTGTTTTTT	CSARGGPSNTGELFF
-	-	TRBJ1-3	TRBV10-3	TGTGCCATCAGTGGAAGGCTAAAGGGCTCTGGAAACACCATATATTTT	CAISGRLKGSGNTIYF
TRBD1	many	TRBJ1-2	TRBV28	TGTGCCAGCAGTTTCCGGGACAGGGATGGCTATGGCTACACCTTC	CASSFRDRDGYGYTF
-	-	TRBJ2-5	TRBV3-1	TGTGCCAGCAGCCAAGTCACAGCCCAAGAGACCCAGTACTTC	CASSQVTAQETQYF
TRBD1	many	TRBJ1-4	TRBV10-3	TGTGCCATCAAAGGGACAGACAATGAAAAACTGTTTTTT	CAIKGTDNEKLFF
-	many	TRBJ2-7	TRBV4-2	TGTGCCAGCAGCCAGCTGGAAGGTTACTACGAGCAGTACTTC	CASSQLEGYYEQYF
-	-	TRBJ1-6	TRBV7-9	TGTGCCAGCACCGGAAGCCCGACTTCACCCCTCCACTTT	CASTGSPTSPLHF
TRBD1	-	TRBJ2-3	TRBV6-4	TGTGCCAGCAGTTCCACTCGGGGGACAGGGGCAGATACGCAGTATTTT	CASSSTRGTGADTQYF
-	few	TRBJ1-1	TRBV30	TGTGCCTGGAGTGTAAAGGGCTGGAACACTGAAGCTTTCTTT	CAWSVKGWNTEAFF
-	-	TRBJ2-1	TRBV3-1	TGTGCCAGCAGCCAATCACCAGCGGATCACAATGAGCAGTTCTTC	CASSQSPADHNEQFF
TRBD1	many	TRBJ1-4	TRBV4-2	TGTGCCAGCAGCCAAGGGGACAGTAATGAAAAACTGTTTTTT	CASSQGDSNEKLFF
-	few	TRBJ2-7	TRBV12-3/TRBV12-4	TGTGCCAGCAGTACCAGAATACAACTTTACGAGCAGTACTTC	CASSTRIQLYEQYF
TRBD1	few	TRBJ1-6	TRBV23-1	TGCGCCAGCAGTCAACGTCCCGGGACAGGGGCTGACTCCTATAATTCACCCCTCCACTTT	CASSQRPGTGADSYNSPLHF
-	-	TRBJ1-1	TRBV4-1	TGCGCCAGCAGCCCGGAATGGACAGAGAACACTGAAGCTTTCTTT	CASSPEWTENTEAFF
-	many	TRBJ1-2	TRBV5-6	TGTGCCAGCAGGGGACCCGCGCAAGGCTACACCTTC	CASRGPAQGYTF
-	-	TRBJ1-6	TRBV6-6	TGTGCCAGCATCGCGGGGGGGATGAATTCACCCCTCCACTTT	CASIAGGMNSPLHF
TRBD1	many	TRBJ1-2	TRBV6-6	TGTGCCAGCACCCCGCGACAGGGGACTAACTATGGCTACACCTTC	CASTPRQGTNYGYTF